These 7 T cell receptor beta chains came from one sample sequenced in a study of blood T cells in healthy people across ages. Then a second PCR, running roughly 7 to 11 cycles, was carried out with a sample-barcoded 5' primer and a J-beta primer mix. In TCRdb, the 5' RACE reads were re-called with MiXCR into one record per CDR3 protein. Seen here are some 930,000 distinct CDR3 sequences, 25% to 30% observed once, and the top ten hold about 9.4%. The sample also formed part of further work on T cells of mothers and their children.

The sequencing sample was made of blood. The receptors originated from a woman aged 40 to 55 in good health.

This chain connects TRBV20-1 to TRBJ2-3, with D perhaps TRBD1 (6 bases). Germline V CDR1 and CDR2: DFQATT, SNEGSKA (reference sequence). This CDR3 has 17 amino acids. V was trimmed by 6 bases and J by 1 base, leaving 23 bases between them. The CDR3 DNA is TGCAGTGCCCAGAGGCTAATGGGGGCCTTTCGCACAGATACGCAGTATTTT. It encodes CSAQRLMGAFRTDTQYF.

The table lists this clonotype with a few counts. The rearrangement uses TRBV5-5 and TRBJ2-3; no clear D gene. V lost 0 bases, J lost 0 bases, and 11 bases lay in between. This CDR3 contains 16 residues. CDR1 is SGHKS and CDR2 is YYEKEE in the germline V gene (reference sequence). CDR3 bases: TGTGCCAGCAGCTTGGCCGCCACTTATAGCACAGATACGCAGTATTTT. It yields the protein CASSLAATYSTDTQYF.

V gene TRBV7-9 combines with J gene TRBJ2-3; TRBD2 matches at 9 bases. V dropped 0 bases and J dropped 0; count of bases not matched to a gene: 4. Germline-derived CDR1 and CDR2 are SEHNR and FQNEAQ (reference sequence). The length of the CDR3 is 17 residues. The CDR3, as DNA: TGTGCCAGCAGCTTAGCGTCTAGCGGGGCTAGCACAGATACGCAGTATTTT. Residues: CASSLASSGASTDTQYF.

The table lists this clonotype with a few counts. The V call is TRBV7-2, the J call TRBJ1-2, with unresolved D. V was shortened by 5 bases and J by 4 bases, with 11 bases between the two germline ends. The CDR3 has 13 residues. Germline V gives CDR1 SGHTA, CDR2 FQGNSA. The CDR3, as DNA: TGTGCCAGCAGCCCCCCGGGGATCTATGGCTACACCTTC. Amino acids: CASSPPGIYGYTF.

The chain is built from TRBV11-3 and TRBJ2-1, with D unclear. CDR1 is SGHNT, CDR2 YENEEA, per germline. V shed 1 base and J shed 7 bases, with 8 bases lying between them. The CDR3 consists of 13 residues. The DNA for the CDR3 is TGTGCCAGCAGCTTAGGGGTCGGGAATGAGCAGTTCTTC. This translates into CASSLGVGNEQFF.

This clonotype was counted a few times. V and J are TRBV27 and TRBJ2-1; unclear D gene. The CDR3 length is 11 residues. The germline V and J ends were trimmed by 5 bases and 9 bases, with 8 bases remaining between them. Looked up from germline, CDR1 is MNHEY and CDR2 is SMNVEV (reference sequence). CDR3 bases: TGTGCCAGCAGTACCTACGGTGAGCAGTTCTTC. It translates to CASSTYGEQFF.

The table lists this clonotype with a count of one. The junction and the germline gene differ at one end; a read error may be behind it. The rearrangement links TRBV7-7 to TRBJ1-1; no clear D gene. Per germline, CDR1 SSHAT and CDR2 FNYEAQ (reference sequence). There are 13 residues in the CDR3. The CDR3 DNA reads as TGTGCTAGCAGCTCTAACACGGACACTGAAGCTTTCTTT. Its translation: CASSSNTDTEAFF.